This T cell receptor (beta chain) was sequenced for a study of blood T cells in healthy people across ages. Germline lookup yields CDR1 MGHRA and CDR2 YSYEKL. This CDR3 region has 17 residues. The ends were cut back, 4 bases at V and 6 bases at J, with 22 bases in the middle. Using a J-beta primer mix together with a sample-barcoded 5' primer, a second PCR was run for about 6 to 11 cycles. TCRdb recomputed calls from the 5' RACE reads with MiXCR, one row per CDR3 protein. The table has approximately 1.5 million distinct CDR3 sequences, roughly a third seen once. The sequence came from a woman aged 25 to 39 in good health. The sequencing sample was made of blood. The chain links TRBV4-1 to TRBJ2-1; no reliable D call. CDR3 DNA: TGCGCCAGCAGCCTGCACGCACTGTGGGAAGCTCTCAATGAGCAGTTCTTC. Protein sequence: CASSLHALWEALNEQFF.